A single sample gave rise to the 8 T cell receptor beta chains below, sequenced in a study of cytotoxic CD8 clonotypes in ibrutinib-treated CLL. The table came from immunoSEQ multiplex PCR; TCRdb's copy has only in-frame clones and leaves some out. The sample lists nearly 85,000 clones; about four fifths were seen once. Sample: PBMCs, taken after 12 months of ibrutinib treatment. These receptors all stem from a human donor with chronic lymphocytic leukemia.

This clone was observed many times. The DNA of the CDR3 is TGCAGCGGCTCACAGGGTTCAGAGACCCAGTACTTC. This sequence encodes CSGSQGSETQYF. The chain employs TRBV29-1 and TRBJ2-5; tentative D call: TRBD1 (6 bases). CDR1 and CDR2 (germline): SQVTM, ANQGSEA. Trimming cost V 7 bases and J 4 bases, with 13 bases left between them. There are 12 residues in the CDR3.

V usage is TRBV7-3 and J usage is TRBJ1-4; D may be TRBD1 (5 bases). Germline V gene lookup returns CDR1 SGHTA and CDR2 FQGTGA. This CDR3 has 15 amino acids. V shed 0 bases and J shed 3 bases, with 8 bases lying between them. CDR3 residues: CASSLTGQPNEKLFF. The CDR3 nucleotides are TGTGCCAGCAGCTTAACCGGACAACCTAATGAAAAACTGTTTTTT.

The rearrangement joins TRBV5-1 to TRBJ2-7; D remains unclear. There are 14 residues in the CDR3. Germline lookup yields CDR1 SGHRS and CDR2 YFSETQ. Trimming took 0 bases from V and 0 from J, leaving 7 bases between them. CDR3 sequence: CASSLVSTSYEQYF. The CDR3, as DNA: TGCGCCAGCAGCTTGGTGTCTACCTCCTACGAGCAGTACTTC.

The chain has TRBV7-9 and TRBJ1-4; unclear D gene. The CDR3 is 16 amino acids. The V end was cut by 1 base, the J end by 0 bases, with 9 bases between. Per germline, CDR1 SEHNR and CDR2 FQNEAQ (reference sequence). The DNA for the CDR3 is TGTGCCAGCAGCTTAGTCCCACCAACAACTAATGAAAAACTGTTTTTT. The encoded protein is CASSLVPPTTNEKLFF.

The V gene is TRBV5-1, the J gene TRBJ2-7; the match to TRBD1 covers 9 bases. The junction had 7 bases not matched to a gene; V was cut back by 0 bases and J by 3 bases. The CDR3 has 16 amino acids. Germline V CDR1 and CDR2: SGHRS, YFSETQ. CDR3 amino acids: CASSLAPPGQGYEQYF. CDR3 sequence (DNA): TGCGCCAGCAGCTTGGCACCGCCGGGACAGGGCTACGAGCAGTACTTC.

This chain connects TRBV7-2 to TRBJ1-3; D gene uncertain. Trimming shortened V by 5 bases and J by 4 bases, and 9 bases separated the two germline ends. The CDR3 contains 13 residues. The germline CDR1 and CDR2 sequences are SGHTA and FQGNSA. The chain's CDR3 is CASSPRTGNTIYF. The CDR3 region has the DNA TGTGCCAGCAGCCCCAGGACCGGAAACACCATATATTTT. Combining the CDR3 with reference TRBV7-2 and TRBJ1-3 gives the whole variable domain GAGVSQSPSNKVTEKGKDVELRCDPISGHTALYWYRQSLGQGLEFLIYFQGNSAPDKSGLPSDRFSAERTGGSVSTLTIQRTQQEDSAVYLCASSPRTGNTIYFGEGSWLTVV.

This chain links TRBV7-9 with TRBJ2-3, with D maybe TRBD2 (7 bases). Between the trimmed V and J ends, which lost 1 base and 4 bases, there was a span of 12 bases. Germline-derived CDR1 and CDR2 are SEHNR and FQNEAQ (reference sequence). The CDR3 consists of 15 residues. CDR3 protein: CASSLGEGGADTQYF. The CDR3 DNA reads TGTGCCAGCAGCTTAGGGGAGGGGGGCGCAGATACGCAGTATTTT.

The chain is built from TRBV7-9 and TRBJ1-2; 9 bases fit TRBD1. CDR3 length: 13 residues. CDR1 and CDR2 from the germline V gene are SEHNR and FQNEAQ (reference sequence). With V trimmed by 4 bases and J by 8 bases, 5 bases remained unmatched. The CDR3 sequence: CASSSTGGRGYTF. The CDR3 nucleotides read TGTGCCAGCAGCTCCACAGGGGGCCGGGGCTACACCTTC.